One and the same sample provided the 13 T cell receptor beta chains below, sequenced in a study of immune evolution from preneoplasia to lung adenocarcinoma. Some clones are missing from TCRdb's copy, which holds only in-frame ones; the method was immunoSEQ multiplex PCR. The data show some 4,000 clones, with roughly 76% seen just once and about 14% held by the top ten. What was sequenced was FFPE minimally invasive lung adenocarcinoma tissue. These receptor sequences come from a person aged 55-80 years with lung adenocarcinoma.

The rearrangement links TRBV18 to TRBJ2-7; 7 bases are a match to TRBD2. Per germline, CDR1 KGHSH and CDR2 LQKENI. The V and J ends lost 4 bases and 3 bases, in that order; junction bases with no gene match: 9. CDR3 size: 15 residues. This chain's CDR3 is CASSRGGGTNYEQYF. The CDR3 bases are TGTGCCAGCTCACGCGGCGGGGGAACTAACTACGAGCAGTACTTC. The full variable domain, rest sourced from reference TRBV18 and TRBJ2-7, is NAGVMQNPRHLVRRRGQEARLRCSPMKGHSHVYWYRQLPEEGLKFMVYLQKENIIDESGMPKERFSAEFPKEGPSILRIQQVVRGDSAAYFCASSRGGGTNYEQYFGPGTRLTVT.

The rearrangement links TRBV7-2 to TRBJ2-1; 7 bases agree with TRBD2. The ends lost 5 bases at V and 9 bases at J; junction bases unmatched: 4. The germline CDR1 and CDR2 sequences are SGHTA and FQGNSA. The CDR3 loop spans 12 amino acids. The CDR3 region is CASSPGGVEQFF. Here the CDR3 DNA reads TGTGCCAGCAGCCCTGGGGGGGTTGAGCAGTTCTTC.

This chain joins TRBV7-9 and TRBJ1-2; 7 bases fit TRBD1. With 8 bases clipped from V and 4 bases from J, the junction kept 13 bases outside the gene matches. The CDR3 extends over 15 amino acids. CDR1 and CDR2 (germline): SEHNR, FQNEAQ (reference sequence). CDR3 DNA: TGTGCCAGCGGGACAGTCCCCTCTAGGGCCTATGGCTACACCTTC. Amino acid sequence: CASGTVPSRAYGYTF.

This clone is deemed large. This chain joins TRBV9 and TRBJ1-3, with D possibly matching TRBD1 (5 bases). V was clipped by 2 bases and J by 1 base, with 16 bases between them. The CDR3 loop spans 17 amino acids. The germline CDR1 and CDR2 sequences are SGDLS and YYNGEE. CDR3 residues: CASSVELWGDSGNTIYF. The CDR3 coding sequence is TGTGCCAGCAGCGTCGAACTATGGGGGGATTCTGGAAACACCATATATTTT. The full variable domain, completed using reference TRBV9 and TRBJ1-3, is DSGVTQTPKHLITATGQRVTLRCSPRSGDLSVYWYQQSLDQGLQFLIQYYNGEERAKGNILERFSAQQFPDLHSELNLSSLELGDSALYFCASSVELWGDSGNTIYFGEGSWLTVV.

This clone turned up a few times. The chain carries TRBV15 and TRBJ1-1; no clear D gene. Germline lookup yields CDR1 LNHNV and CDR2 YYDKDF (reference sequence). This CDR3 region has 14 residues. With 0 bases removed from V and 1 base from J, the gap between germline ends came to 6 bases. CDR3 sequence (DNA): TGTGCCACCAGCAGAGAAACGGCGAACACTGAAGCTTTCTTT. It yields the protein CATSRETANTEAFF.

The chain couples TRBV7-2 to TRBJ2-3, with 8 nucleotides matching TRBD1. The CDR3 loop spans 15 amino acids. Per the germline V gene, CDR1 is SGHTA and CDR2 is FQGNSA. The V segment lost 5 bases and the J segment 1 base; nucleotides outside the gene matches: 5. The CDR3 bases are TGTGCCAGCAGCCCACCGGGACAGGGCACAGATACGCAGTATTTT. Amino acids: CASSPPGQGTDTQYF.

This chain joins TRBV2 and TRBJ2-7; perhaps TRBD1 as D (5 bases). The CDR3 extends over 11 amino acids. V was cut by 6 bases and J by 5 bases, with 8 bases left in between. CDR1 is SNHLY, CDR2 FYNNEI, per germline. In DNA, the CDR3 is TGTGCCAGCAGGGGGCCCCACGAGCAGTACTTC. Its translation is CASRGPHEQYF.

The chain is built from TRBV28 and TRBJ2-5; TRBD1 agrees at 7 bases. The V gene's germline CDR1 is MDHEN and CDR2 SYDVKM. V shed 4 bases, J shed 4 bases, and the junction held 6 bases outside the gene matches. CDR3 length: 14 amino acids. The CDR3 loop reads CASSSTGSGETQYF. CDR3 coding DNA: TGTGCCAGCAGTTCGACAGGGTCGGGAGAGACCCAGTACTTC.

The V and J genes are TRBV28 and TRBJ1-2, with 10 bases lining up with TRBD1. The CDR3 totals 13 residues. With V trimmed by 4 bases and J by 7 bases, 3 bases remained unmatched. The germline V gene has CDR1 MDHEN and CDR2 SYDVKM. CDR3 region: CASSSDRGLGYTF. In nucleotides, the CDR3 is TGTGCCAGCAGTTCCGACAGGGGGCTTGGCTACACCTTC.

This clone is large in the sample. V is TRBV9 and J is TRBJ2-1; 10 bases fit TRBD2. After removal of 4 bases from V and 7 bases from J, the junction contained 11 bases not matched to a gene. Germline loops: CDR1 SGDLS, CDR2 YYNGEE. This CDR3 region has 16 residues. The CDR3 reads CASSSRTSGTKNEQFF. For the CDR3, the DNA is TGTGCCAGCAGCTCACGGACTAGCGGAACGAAGAATGAGCAGTTCTTC.

This clone has a handful of counts. The rearrangement joins TRBV6-1 to TRBJ2-7, with TRBD1 matching over 9 bases. Germline lookup yields CDR1 MNHNS and CDR2 SASEGT. With 4 bases clipped from V and 3 bases from J, the junction kept 4 bases outside the gene matches. The CDR3 is made up of 14 amino acids. The CDR3 protein is CASSAGQGVYEQYF. CDR3 bases: TGTGCCAGCAGTGCGGGACAGGGTGTCTACGAGCAGTACTTC.

The chain recombines TRBV7-3 with TRBJ2-1; 12 positions match TRBD2. The V gene's germline CDR1 is SGHTA and CDR2 FQGTGA. This CDR3 comprises 15 residues. V lost 5 bases and J lost 5; bases outside the gene matches: 4. Here the CDR3 DNA reads TGTGCCAGCAGCAGGACTAGCGGGAAAGACAATGAGCAGTTCTTC. This codes for CASSRTSGKDNEQFF. Combining the CDR3 with reference TRBV7-3 and TRBJ2-1 gives the whole variable domain GAGVSQTPSNKVTEKGKYVELRCDPISGHTALYWYRQSLGQGPEFLIYFQGTGAADDSGLPNDRFFAVRPEGSVSTLKIQRTERGDSAVYLCASSRTSGKDNEQFFGPGTRLTVL.

This clone was recorded a few times. V is TRBV9 and J is TRBJ2-7, with 9 bases lining up with TRBD1. V shed 0 bases, J shed 5 bases, and the junction held 6 bases outside the gene matches. The CDR3 has 15 residues. The germline V gene has CDR1 SGDLS and CDR2 YYNGEE. The CDR3: CASSVAGTGYHEQYF. The CDR3 DNA reads as TGTGCCAGCAGCGTAGCCGGGACAGGGTACCACGAGCAGTACTTC.